The TCR beta chain under discussion was sequenced for a study of T-cell reconstitution after alpha-beta-depleted transplantation in children. Turning to this clonotype: As yet, its antigen is unknown.

General study results and limits: The origin of alpha-beta T cells about two months after transplant was reportedly several hundred expanded graft clones. T-cell numbers and diversity, one year after transplant, stemmed largely from T cells that were newly produced. Some patients' high day-60 TCRbeta diversity was attributed to recipient cells surviving conditioning.

A TCRbeta library incorporating unique molecular identifiers was prepared. Using its own MiXCR run on the PCR reads, TCRdb lists one record per CDR3 protein. In the table there are 200,000 or so distinct CDR3 sequences, 7% to 9% of which are singletons. Sequences were derived from PBMCs, mostly from graft donor cells, sampled 360 days after TCRalphabeta/CD19-depleted stem cell transplant. The sequence was collected from a male patient between 2 and 15 years old who had a stem cell transplant for acute myeloid leukemia, so the T cells may come from the graft donor.

CDR3 DNA: TGCGCCAGCAGCTTTACGGGCCTCGTGTGGGGAAACACCATATATTTT. Its translation: CASSFTGLVWGNTIYF. The chain combines TRBV5-1 with TRBJ1-3; no definite D call. This CDR3 spans 16 amino acids. The germline V and J ends were trimmed by 2 bases and 4 bases, with 16 bases remaining between them. CDR1 is SGHRS, CDR2 YFSETQ, per germline.